Following are 21 T cell receptor beta chains from one sample sequenced in a study of T cell responses to AZD1222 COVID-19 vaccine. Here immunoSEQ multiplex PCR was the method, and the copy in TCRdb shows in-frame clones only, minus some. The sample has fewer than 90,000 clones; approximately 90% are singletons. The sample was peripheral blood, taken on day 0 of AZD1222 vaccination. The receptor set was obtained from an adult in good health.

The chain employs TRBV18 and TRBJ1-5, with 7 bases that match TRBD1. The J segment lost 0 bases and the V segment lost 2 bases, leaving 7 bases of the junction unmatched. The CDR3 is made up of 17 amino acids. Germline V lookup: CDR1 KGHSH, CDR2 LQKENI. CDR3 loop: CASSPSSGGPSNQPQHF. The CDR3 nucleotides read TGTGCCAGCTCACCATCCTCAGGGGGTCCTAGCAATCAGCCCCAGCATTTT.

The V call is TRBV27, the J call TRBJ1-1; 8 bases are shared with TRBD1. This CDR3 is 15 amino acids long. The germline gives CDR1 MNHEY, CDR2 SMNVEV (reference sequence). V shed 7 bases and J 4 bases; nucleotides not matched to a gene: 11. CDR3 DNA: TGTGCCAGCAAGTTTGGCCAGGGGGCGGGCACTGAAGCTTTCTTT. Its translation is CASKFGQGAGTEAFF.

This clone was counted between two and nine times. This chain uses TRBV7-8 with TRBJ1-1; 8 bases agree with TRBD1. J gave up 5 bases and V 5 bases, and 10 bases lay outside the gene matches. Germline V gene data show CDR1 as SGHVS and CDR2 as FQNEAQ. This CDR3 region has 15 residues. CDR3 DNA sequence: TGTGCCAGCAGCCCCCGGCGGACAGGGCGGACTGAAGCTTTCTTT. It specifies CASSPRRTGRTEAFF.

This chain links TRBV28 with TRBJ2-7; D may be TRBD1 or TRBD2 (5 bases each). Germline CDR1 and CDR2: MDHEN and SYDVKM. CDR3 length equals 16 residues. Trimming shortened V by 2 bases and J by 3 bases, and 17 bases separated the two germline ends. The DNA of the CDR3 is TGTGCCAGCAGTTTAAGCGCTGGGGGACGGAACTACGAGCAGTACTTC. This encodes CASSLSAGGRNYEQYF.

The chain carries TRBV20-1 and TRBJ1-1; a possible D gene is TRBD1 (6 bases). The CDR3 spans 11 residues. Germline V gene lookup returns CDR1 DFQATT and CDR2 SNEGSKA (reference sequence). V shed 7 bases and J shed 5 bases, with 11 bases lying between them. This CDR3 is CSVRGRTEAFF. The CDR3 nucleotides read TGCAGTGTGAGGGGGAGGACTGAAGCTTTCTTT.

This chain connects TRBV4-2 to TRBJ2-1; TRBD2 aligns across 9 bases. The germline V gene has CDR1 LGHNA and CDR2 YNFKEQ. The CDR3 length is 17 residues. The ends lost 0 bases at V and 9 bases at J; junction bases unmatched: 12. The CDR3 region has the DNA TGTGCCAGCAGCCAAGATTCTTCGGTAGCGGGGGAAGGTGAGCAGTTCTTC. It encodes CASSQDSSVAGEGEQFF.

J is TRBJ1-3 and V is TRBV6-6; 7 nucleotides line up with TRBD1. Losses at the gene ends were 6 bases for V and 4 bases for J; bases not matched to a gene: 6. CDR3 length equals 14 residues. In germline, CDR1 is MNHNY, CDR2 SVGAGI (reference sequence). The chain's CDR3 is CASSLPDRGNTIYF. As DNA, the CDR3 is TGTGCCAGCAGCCTTCCGGACAGGGGAAACACCATATATTTT.

The chain joins TRBV15 to TRBJ1-5; D is undetermined. The CDR3 contains 13 residues. The germline V and J ends were trimmed by 5 bases and 1 base, with 6 bases remaining between them. Germline V gene sequence: CDR1 LNHNV, CDR2 YYDKDF (reference sequence). The CDR3 DNA reads TGTGCCACCAGCTTGAGGAGCAATCAGCCCCAGCATTTT. Its translation: CATSLRSNQPQHF.

This clone was seen more than once but under ten times. V usage is TRBV6-6 and J usage is TRBJ1-1, with D uncertain. Germline CDR1 is MNHNY and CDR2 is SVGAGI (reference sequence). The CDR3 length is 14 residues. V was cut by 5 bases and J by 1 base, with 11 bases left in between. The CDR3 sequence: CASSPPLRNTEAFF. Here the CDR3 DNA reads TGTGCCAGCAGTCCCCCGCTCCGGAACACTGAAGCTTTCTTT.

This chain uses TRBV21-1 with TRBJ1-2. TRBV21-1 is noted as a pseudogene. There are 13 residues in the CDR3. The CDR3 loop is CASSKPTGDGYTF. CDR3 nucleotide sequence: TGTGCCAGCAGCAAACCTACGGGGGATGGCTACACCTTC.

The V gene is TRBV28, the J gene TRBJ1-3; 7 nucleotides match TRBD1. CDR3 length: 15 amino acids. V shed 3 bases and J 3 bases; nucleotides not matched to a gene: 5. Germline CDR1 and CDR2: MDHEN and SYDVKM. The CDR3 coding sequence is TGTGCCAGCAGTTTCGGACAGGTGTATGGAAACACCATATATTTT. It translates to CASSFGQVYGNTIYF.

The chain recombines TRBV5-5 with TRBJ1-2; no clear D gene. Germline CDR1 and CDR2: SGHKS and YYEKEE (reference sequence). V lost 1 base and J lost 8, with 15 bases in between. The CDR3 runs 14 residues. CDR3 DNA: TGTGCCAGCAGCTTGTCTCGGAGGAGAGAAGGCTACACCTTC. It is translated as CASSLSRRREGYTF.

V usage is TRBV28 and J usage is TRBJ1-2, with 7 bases aligning to TRBD1. The CDR3 covers 15 residues. Germline V gene lookup returns CDR1 MDHEN and CDR2 SYDVKM. V shed 6 bases, J shed 1 base, and the junction held 8 bases outside the gene matches. CDR3 sequence (DNA): TGTGCCAGCAGCGCCGGGACAGCTCTTAACTATGGCTACACCTTC. Protein sequence: CASSAGTALNYGYTF.

This clone was seen more than once but under ten times. This chain uses TRBV3-1 (or the pseudogene TRBV3-2) with TRBJ1-1; D ambiguous. The CDR3 has 13 residues. CDR1 and CDR2 (germline): LGHDT, YNNKEL (reference sequence). V was cut by 4 bases and J by 3 bases, with 9 bases left in between. CDR3 in amino acids: CASSLSIDTEAFF. The CDR3 DNA sequence: TGTGCCAGCAGCCTGAGCATAGACACTGAAGCTTTCTTT.

The chain links TRBV29-1 to TRBJ1-6; D may be TRBD1 (6 bases). The germline V gene encodes CDR1 SQVTM and CDR2 ANQGSEA. This CDR3 contains 15 residues. V was trimmed by 7 bases and J by 2 bases, leaving 15 bases between them. The CDR3 region is CSARAGETYNSPLHF. The CDR3 nucleotides are TGCAGCGCCAGAGCAGGGGAAACCTATAATTCACCCCTCCACTTT.

The chain employs TRBV11-2 and TRBJ2-1, with D perhaps given as TRBD1 or TRBD2 (5 bases each). V dropped 5 bases and J dropped 5 bases, with 16 bases sitting between them. CDR1 is SGHAT and CDR2 is FQNNGV in the germline V gene. This CDR3 is 15 amino acids long. Written as DNA, the CDR3 is TGTGCCAGCAGCATCCGGGGCCTAGGGAACAATGAGCAGTTCTTC. Residues: CASSIRGLGNNEQFF.

A single count supports this clone. The chain uses TRBV6-2 or TRBV6-3 and TRBJ2-7; TRBD1 matches at 9 bases. The CDR3 runs to 20 residues. CDR1 is MNHEY and CDR2 is SVGEGT in the germline V gene. V shed 0 bases and J 1 base; nucleotides not matched to a gene: 16. The CDR3 DNA is TGTGCCAGCAGTTACTCGGAGACAGGGGGAGACTATCTGGGATCCTACGAGCAGTACTTC. It specifies CASSYSETGGDYLGSYEQYF.

The chain is built from TRBV6-5 and TRBJ1-5, with D perhaps TRBD1 (5 bases). Between the trimmed V and J ends, which lost 7 bases and 6 bases, there was a span of 16 bases. The CDR3 runs to 14 residues. Germline lookup yields CDR1 MNHEY and CDR2 SVGAGI. CDR3 bases: TGTGCCAGCACCGAATCAGCAGGGTTTCAGCCCCAGCATTTT. Residues: CASTESAGFQPQHF.

J is TRBJ2-5 and V is TRBV3-1 (or the pseudogene TRBV3-2); D unresolved. This CDR3 spans 14 amino acids. Germline CDR1 is LGHDT and CDR2 is YNNKEL (reference sequence). V lost 4 bases to trimming and J lost 5 bases, with 14 bases between them. Here the CDR3 reads CASSPHGLGETQYF. CDR3 coding DNA: TGTGCCAGCAGCCCGCATGGGCTTGGGGAGACCCAGTACTTC.

The chain combines TRBV7-3 with TRBJ2-6; perhaps TRBD1 as D (6 bases). The V end was cut by 4 bases, the J end by 4 bases, with 14 bases between. Germline V gene lookup returns CDR1 SGHTA and CDR2 FQGTGA. This CDR3 region has 16 residues. CDR3 sequence (DNA): TGTGCCAGCAGCTCAACAGGGTTAGGAGGGGCCAACGTCCTGACTTTC. Protein sequence: CASSSTGLGGANVLTF.

V usage is TRBV7-9 and J usage is TRBJ2-7; 7 bases agree with TRBD1. Trimming took 1 base from V and 3 from J; bases not matched to a gene: 3. From germline, CDR1 is SEHNR and CDR2 FQNEAQ (reference sequence). This CDR3 comprises 14 residues. DNA for the CDR3: TGTGCCAGCAGCTTAGGACAGGGCCTCTACGAGCAGTACTTC. Translated, it gives CASSLGQGLYEQYF.